This entry concerns a single TCR beta chain. This clone was seen only once. Its antigen is unknown. Base qualities are not at hand, and no much larger clone is one base apart. This sample stems from a study of cytomegalovirus exposure and HLA in healthy donors (dated by TCRdb to about 2017). In terms of the full investigation: An earlier analysis of 550 to 700 of the donors reported roughly 270 Gb of sequence data and some 120 million unique TCR beta sequences from 190 million or so T cells. Of the roughly 420 genotyped donors, 75% to 85% were placed in the genetic ancestry cluster associated with self-reported Caucasian donors. The later analysis used no new phenotypic data to find candidate immune exposures, relying instead on TCR beta sequences and their occurrence across donors. Donor age, sex, ethnicity and CMV serostatus were collected together with the repertoire data. To predict cytomegalovirus infection status, the study combined high-throughput TCR immunosequencing, statistical association of individual TCRs with disease status, and machine learning. HLA typing included class I and class II loci at four-digit resolution. Roughly five DR-DQ haplotypes were treated as single units for association and clustering because of strong linkage in the cohort. An early release that covered several hundred HLA-typed donors contained approximately 300 gigabases of sequencing data and about 84 million unique TCR sequences. The study used immunosequencing to profile the T cell repertoires of 666 subjects and linked those repertoires to cytomegalovirus serostatus. Among a few hundred genotyped donors of the cohort, an average of about 240,000 unique TCR beta nucleotide sequences were sequenced per donor, 15% to 20% of them non-productive. The aim of the study was to test whether cataloging public T cell receptors could identify signatures of past pathogen exposure. A separate validation cohort of approximately 130 different subjects was used in addition to the 666-subject first cohort. To study patterns of TCR occurrence, a later analysis re-analyzed previously published TCR beta repertoires from more than 550 donors and added high-resolution HLA genotyping. Every discovery cohort repertoire had been produced on one sequencing platform. To decide whether each TCR beta V gene segment behaved as functional or pseudogenic, an earlier analysis of over 500 of the donors relied on high-throughput TCR beta sequencing. Typing coverage varied by locus: roughly 629-640 donors for A, B, C, DRB1 and DQB1; approximately 520 for DQA1; about 590 for DPA1; some 470 for DPB1. Genome-wide SNP genotypes for about three fifths of the roughly 700 donors were used in a later genetic analysis, which treated that subset as a discovery cohort.

The CDR3 measures 14 amino acids from cysteine to phenylalanine. The read is trimmed to its CDR3 DNA, 42 bases read in frame from base 1. Between the V and J ends, shortened by 6 bases and 4 bases respectively, the junction contains 13 bases. For CDR1 and CDR2, the germline V gene lists MDHEN and SYDVKM. The cohort consisted of 650 to 850 healthy bone marrow donors. At the time of sampling, all cohort members were nominally healthy, though unrecorded immune exposures were likely present. The donor was CMV seronegative and belonged to the group of over 300 seronegative cohort members. Every donor gave a peripheral blood sample, and the peripheral blood mononuclear cells from that sample were used for TCR beta sequencing. The Qiagen DNeasy Blood Extraction Kit was used to extract genomic DNA from the blood cell samples. To prepare the library, the immunoSEQ multiplex PCR assay was applied. The multiplex PCR relied on a mix of 60 forward primers for TCR Vbeta segments and 13 reverse primers for TCR Jbeta segments. Amplification of the CDR3 region of rearranged TCR beta genes was performed with a multiplex PCR assay on genomic DNA. The amplified TCR beta libraries were sequenced on the Illumina HiSeq System as 87-base-pair reads. The paper's processing steps were these. A later analysis counted about 80 million unique TCR beta chains across the 700 or so repertoires, and 9.5 million to 11 million of these chains were shared by at least two donors. To remove PCR and sequencing errors, raw reads were error-corrected and collapsed into unique sequences using a nearest-neighbor algorithm that merged closely related sequences. To assign V, D and J gene segments, CDR3 sequences were aligned to IMGT reference sequences. Each retained sequence needed at least a six-nucleotide match to both a V gene segment and a J gene segment. A rearrangement was called productive if the CDR3 had no stop codons and remained in frame with V and J, and every other rearrangement was called non-productive. CDR3 was defined according to IMGT convention as the region running from the second conserved V-encoded cysteine to the conserved J-encoded phenylalanine. In an earlier analysis of around 570 of the donors, sequences lacking an unambiguous match to a single V gene segment were excluded. An earlier analysis of almost 600 of the donors classified V segments as functional when productive rearrangements were above 56.7% and as segregating when the standard deviation between donors was above 5%. A statistical classification framework was built to diagnose cytomegalovirus status from the catalog of TCR beta chain sequences. V and J gene assignment, in a later analysis, came from comparing TCR nucleotide sequences with IMGT/GENE-DB human TR gene sequences. Using the TCRdist pipeline, a later analysis assigned CDR3 sequences along with most-parsimonious VDJ recombination scenarios. A later analysis defined each TCR beta chain by its CDR3 amino acid sequence plus V-gene family, and excluded reads lacking a unique V-gene family. In a later analysis, nearly 600 highly shared, low-generation-probability nucleotide sequences were removed to address suspected cross-contamination and a sequencing artifact. A later analysis calculated a clonal expansion index for each public chain from normalized within-repertoire ranks of inferred template counts. In a later analysis, generation probabilities were computed with a VDJ recombination model fitted to out-of-frame rearrangements, and the resulting probabilities were checked against IGoR. In a later analysis, hypergeometric tests were used to score TCR-TCR, TCR-HLA and TCR-CMV co-occurrence, with a repertoire-size bias correction applied to TCR pairs. In a later analysis, false discovery rates were estimated by permuting HLA or CMV assignments 20 times. In a later analysis, co-occurring TCRs were grouped with DBSCAN, and TCRdist sequence similarity was added when clustering was performed within HLA-allele-positive subsets. For co-occurrence clustering, repertoires with fewer than 30,000 or more than 120,000 public chains were excluded, along with 5 or 6 repertoires with anomalous nucleotide sharing. TCRdb took this table from immuneACCESS and kept in-frame rearrangements with V and J called. Such tables lack part of the clones; where checked against another copy, unresolved V genes explain under half of the gap, and the rest is unexplained. V, J and clone size reflect that table, while D and trimming were determined from the DNA. This sample is represented by some 150,000 clones; 75% to 85% of them were singletons. About 13% of the sample rests with the top ten.

The study at large found these results: A later analysis found that TCR association rates varied across HLA loci, with DRB1 alleles showing the most associated TCRs and HLA-C alleles the fewest. In the study, 150 to 200 TCR beta chains were listed as associated with cytomegalovirus. Because HLA typing was missing for some donors at each locus, association tests included only the typed subset. The classifier was reported to diagnose cytomegalovirus status with high specificity and sensitivity in both the original and validation cohorts. Linkage disequilibrium might explain the correlated functional status among segregating V segments, but an unknown experimental factor could not be ruled out. In a later analysis, HLA-associated TCR beta chains were found to be more clonally expanded and to have lower generation probabilities than equally common non-associated chains. An association between a missense DCLRE1C variant and V-gene and J-gene trimming of TCR beta chains was found in a later genetic analysis and replicated in an independent cohort. Three of the identified cytomegalovirus-associated TCR beta chains were confirmed in vitro to be specific for cytomegalovirus antigens. An earlier analysis of 587 of the donors showed that most TCR beta V segments appeared in productive rearrangements either about 90% or about 30% of the time, which broadly matched IMGT annotations. At a false discovery rate of 0.05, a later analysis linked under 20,000 TCR beta sequences to specific HLA alleles. This cohort had only TCR beta chains sequenced, and the lack of alpha or paired-chain data limited which features could be detected. Immune exposure information for the cohort was limited to CMV serostatus. In a later analysis, most CMV-associated TCR beta chains were found to appear HLA-restricted, with HLA associations seemingly driven largely by CMV exposure. In a later genetic analysis, fewer N-insertions in productive TCRs were reported among donors in an Asian-associated ancestry cluster than the roughly 700-donor mean. A further reported finding was that TCR beta sequences accurately predicted the HLA-A and HLA-B alleles for most subjects in the first cohort. A cluster of highly shared sequence variants was judged likely to represent a technical artifact of the sequencing pipeline. The 87-base-pair reads could not distinguish some IMGT-functional V segments, including TRBV6-2 and TRBV6-3, so those segments were excluded. In a later analysis, several top co-occurrence clusters were reported to appear linked to parvovirus B19, influenza, CMV and Epstein-Barr virus. Sequencing depth was assumed to be roughly uniform across donors in the presence/absence analyses, though that assumption may not hold. Strong co-occurrence of HLA alleles, especially DR and DQ, made assigning TCR associations to individual alleles difficult. Most TCR sequences were observed very rarely across donors, whereas some public TCRs were present in many individuals. Because counts were too low, about 18 rarely observed V segments, including chromosome 9 orphons, were left out of the earlier analysis of 500 to 750 of the donors. According to the authors, the approach could potentially be generalized to other disease states and immunological phenotypes.

The V and J genes are TRBV28 and TRBJ1-3; the D gene is unclear. The origin of this receptor is a woman aged 45 to 65 in good health and CMV-seronegative. Sequencing input: PBMCs. The CDR3 reads as follows: CASSQLPVGNTIYF. The DNA sequence is TGTGCCAGCAGCCAACTACCAGTCGGAAACACCATATATTTT.